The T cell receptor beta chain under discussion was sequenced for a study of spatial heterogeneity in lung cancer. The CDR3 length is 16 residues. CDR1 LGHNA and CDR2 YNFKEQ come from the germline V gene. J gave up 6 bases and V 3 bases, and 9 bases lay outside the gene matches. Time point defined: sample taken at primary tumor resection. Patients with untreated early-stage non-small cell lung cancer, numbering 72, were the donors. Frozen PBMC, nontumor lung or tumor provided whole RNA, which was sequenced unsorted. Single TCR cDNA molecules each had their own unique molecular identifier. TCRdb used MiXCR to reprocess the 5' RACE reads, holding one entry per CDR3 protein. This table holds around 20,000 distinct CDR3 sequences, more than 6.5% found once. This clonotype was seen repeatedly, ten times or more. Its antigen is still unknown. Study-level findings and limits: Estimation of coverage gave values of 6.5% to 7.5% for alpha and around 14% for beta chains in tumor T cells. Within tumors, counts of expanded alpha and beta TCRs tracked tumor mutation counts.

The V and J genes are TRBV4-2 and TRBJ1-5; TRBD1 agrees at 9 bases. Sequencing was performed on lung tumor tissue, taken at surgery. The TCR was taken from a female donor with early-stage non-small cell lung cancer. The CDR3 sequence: CASSHEGTGGGQPQHF. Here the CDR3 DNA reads TGTGCCAGCAGCCACGAGGGAACAGGGGGCGGTCAGCCCCAGCATTTT.